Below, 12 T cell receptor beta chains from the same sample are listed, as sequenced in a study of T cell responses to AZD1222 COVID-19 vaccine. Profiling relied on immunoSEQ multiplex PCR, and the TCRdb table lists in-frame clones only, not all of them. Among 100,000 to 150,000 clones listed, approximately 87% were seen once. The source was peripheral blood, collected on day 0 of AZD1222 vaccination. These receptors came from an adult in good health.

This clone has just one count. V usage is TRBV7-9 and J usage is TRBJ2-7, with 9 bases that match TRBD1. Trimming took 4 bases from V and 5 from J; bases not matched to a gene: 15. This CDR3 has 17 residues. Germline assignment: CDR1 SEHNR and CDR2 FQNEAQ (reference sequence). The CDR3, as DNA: TGTGCCAGCAGCTGGCCCACCGGGACAGGGATCTACGACGAGCAGTACTTC. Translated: CASSWPTGTGIYDEQYF.

The CDR3 spells CAWSVGRKTGNTIYF. In DNA, the CDR3 is TGTGCCTGGAGTGTAGGGCGGAAAACCGGAAACACCATATATTTT. The J gene is TRBJ1-3, the V gene TRBV30; D call uncertain. The CDR3 runs 15 residues. CDR1 is GTSNPN, CDR2 SVGIG, per germline (reference sequence). V shed 0 bases and J shed 4 bases, with 13 bases lying between them.

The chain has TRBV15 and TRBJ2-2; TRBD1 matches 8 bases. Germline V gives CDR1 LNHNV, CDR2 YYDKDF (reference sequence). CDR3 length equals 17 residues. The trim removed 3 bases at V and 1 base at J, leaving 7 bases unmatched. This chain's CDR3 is CATSRDRAPGNTGELFF. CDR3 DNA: TGTGCCACCAGCAGGGACAGGGCGCCCGGGAACACCGGGGAGCTGTTTTTT.

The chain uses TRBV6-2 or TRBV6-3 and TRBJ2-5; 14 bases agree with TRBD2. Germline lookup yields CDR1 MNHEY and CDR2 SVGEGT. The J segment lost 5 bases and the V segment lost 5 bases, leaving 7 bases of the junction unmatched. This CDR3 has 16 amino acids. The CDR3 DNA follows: TGTGCCAGCAGTCCCTGGACTAGCGGGGGGTTCGAGACCCAGTACTTC. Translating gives CASSPWTSGGFETQYF.

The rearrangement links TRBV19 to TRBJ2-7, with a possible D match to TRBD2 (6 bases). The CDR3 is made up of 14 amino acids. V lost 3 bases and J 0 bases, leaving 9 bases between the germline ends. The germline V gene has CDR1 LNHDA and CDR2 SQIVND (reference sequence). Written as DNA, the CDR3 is TGTGCCAGTAGTATTGGACTATTCTCCTACGAGCAGTACTTC. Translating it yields CASSIGLFSYEQYF. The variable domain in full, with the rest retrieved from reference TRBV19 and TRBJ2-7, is DGGITQSPKYLFRKEGQNVTLSCEQNLNHDAMYWYRQDPGQGLRLIYYSQIVNDFQKGDIAEGYSVSREKKESFPLTVTSAQKNPTAFYLCASSIGLFSYEQYFGPGTRLTVT.

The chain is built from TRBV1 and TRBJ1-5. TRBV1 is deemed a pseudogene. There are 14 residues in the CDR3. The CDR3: CTSTQPGGDQPQHF. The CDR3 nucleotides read TGCACCAGCACCCAACCGGGGGGCGATCAGCCCCAGCATTTT.

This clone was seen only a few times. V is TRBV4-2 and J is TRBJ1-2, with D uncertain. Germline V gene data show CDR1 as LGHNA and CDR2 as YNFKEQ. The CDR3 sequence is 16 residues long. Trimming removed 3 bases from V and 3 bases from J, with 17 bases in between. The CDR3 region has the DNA TGTGCCAGCAGCCAGCTAGTGGCCCTGACCGACTATGGCTACACCTTC. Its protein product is CASSQLVALTDYGYTF.

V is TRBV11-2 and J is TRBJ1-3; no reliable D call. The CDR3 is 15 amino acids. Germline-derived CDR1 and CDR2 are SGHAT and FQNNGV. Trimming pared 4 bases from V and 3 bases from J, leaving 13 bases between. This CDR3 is CASSSLGGLGNTIYF. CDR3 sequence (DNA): TGTGCCAGCAGCTCCCTCGGTGGGCTTGGAAACACCATATATTTT.

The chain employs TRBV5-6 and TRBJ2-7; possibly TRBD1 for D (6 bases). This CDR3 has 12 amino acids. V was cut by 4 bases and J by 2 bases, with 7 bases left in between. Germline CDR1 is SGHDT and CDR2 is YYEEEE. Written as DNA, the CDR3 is TGTGCCAGCAGCAACAGGGCCTACGAGCAGTACTTC. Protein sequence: CASSNRAYEQYF.

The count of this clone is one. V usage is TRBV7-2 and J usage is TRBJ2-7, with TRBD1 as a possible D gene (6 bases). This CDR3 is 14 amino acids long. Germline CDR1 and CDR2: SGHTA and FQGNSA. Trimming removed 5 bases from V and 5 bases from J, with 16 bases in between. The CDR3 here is CASSTQTGNDEQYF. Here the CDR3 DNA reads TGTGCCAGCAGCACCCAGACAGGCAACGACGAGCAGTACTTC.

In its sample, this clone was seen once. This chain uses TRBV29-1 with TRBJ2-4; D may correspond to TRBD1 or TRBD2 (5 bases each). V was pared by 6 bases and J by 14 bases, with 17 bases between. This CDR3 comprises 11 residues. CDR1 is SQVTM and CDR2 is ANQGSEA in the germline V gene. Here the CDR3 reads CSVEFGTIKYF. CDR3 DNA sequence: TGCAGCGTGGAGTTCGGGACCATCAAGTACTTC.

The CDR3 loop reads CASSRERFNQPQHF. The CDR3 coding sequence is TGTGCCAGCAGTCGTGAAAGATTCAATCAGCCCCAGCATTTT. The chain carries TRBV2 and TRBJ1-5; D not resolved. The CDR3 spans 14 residues. Trimming left V 5 bases short and J 3 bases short, with 11 bases between. Per germline, CDR1 SNHLY and CDR2 FYNNEI.